This record looks at one TCR beta chain sequence and its context. This clonotype was seen more than once but under ten times. There is no known antigen for this receptor. No clone much larger than this one lies a single base away; base qualities are absent. The data originate from a study of T cells in Graves' hyperthyroidism and ophthalmopathy (dated by TCRdb to about 2019). Notes on the research overall: Peripheral blood was sampled at the time of initial diagnosis, prior to any treatment. To identify TCR V-J signatures that set the groups apart, the researchers used a discovery cohort of 100 patients, made up of 40 to 45 with Graves' ophthalmopathy and 55 to 65 with stable Graves' hyperthyroidism. An independent validation cohort of 18 to 20 hyperthyroidism patients and about 16 patients who later progressed to ophthalmopathy tested prospective prediction of ophthalmopathy. The 100 discovery patients were divided at random into training and test sets in a 7:3 ratio. In addition, the study compared T-cell repertoires in thyroid tissue and in blood from roughly six Graves' hyperthyroidism patients. After blood sampling, hyperthyroidism patients were treated with methimazole at a starting dose of 30 mg daily, and ophthalmopathy patients were treated with high-dose intravenous methylprednisolone. The paper describes TCR Vbeta CDR3 sequencing of some 130 peripheral blood samples, made up of 43 ophthalmopathy patients, 70 to 75 hyperthyroidism patients and roughly 17 progressor patients. Overall study results and their limits: In cross-validation, a model built on a 13 V-J signature told ophthalmopathy apart from stable hyperthyroidism with 85% to 90% sensitivity and roughly 83% specificity, and in testing the same model reached 80%/75%. Sample size was not statistically predetermined, and blinding of investigators to group allocation was not performed. Blood samples also contained most of the expanded thyroid clonotypes (frequency above 0.001), which suggests that blood repertoires may reflect thyroid immune responses. In validation, the model predicted progression to ophthalmopathy with just under 71% sensitivity and over 72% specificity, a median of roughly seven months before onset.

Hyperthyroidism patients were newly diagnosed, had a disease duration of under 2 months, and were aged 18 to 65 years. Any patient with an uncontrolled infection, another autoimmune disease, pregnancy or lactation was excluded. Diagnoses were established on the basis of clinical symptoms, serum thyroxine and TRAb, thyroid ultrasound, and orbital computed tomography. Blood from progressor patients was collected at the time of first diagnosis with hyperthyroidism, before any ophthalmopathy symptoms had appeared. PBMCs were separated from about 10 ml of fresh peripheral blood using Ficoll-Paque density gradient centrifugation. Progressor patients were initially diagnosed with Graves' hyperthyroidism and developed ophthalmopathy during follow-up. Total RNA was extracted with Trizol reagent, and quality was checked on an Agilent 2100 Bioanalyzer. In the germline V gene, CDR1 corresponds to SGHAT and CDR2 to FQNNGV. V loses 1 base, J loses 9 bases, and the germline ends lie 16 bases apart. The CDR3 holds 15 amino acids from the cysteine to the phenylalanine. The only DNA kept is the CDR3, 45 bases in frame from the first base.

The TCR beta CDR3 regions were amplified from the RNA transcripts. A first-round RT-PCR of the TCR CDR3 used the HTBI primer set with the Qiagen OneStep RT-PCR kit. Libraries were constructed in a second round of multiplex PCR, after which size selection and purification were performed. The libraries were sequenced on an Illumina HiSeq2000 using paired-end 100 bp reads. The authors' pipeline ran thus. SOAPnuke was used to process the raw data, removing reads that contained adapters or uncalled bases, had a mean Phred below 15, or lacked an exact match to the constant primer or identifier. High-quality paired reads were merged using COPE v1.2.5, and each unique nucleotide sequence was defined as a clonotype. Clonotypes were aligned to IMGT TRBV, TRBD and TRBJ reference segments using MiTCR v1.1. Analysis was restricted to V-J combinations with a frequency above 0.0001, which covered 98% to 99.2% of repertoires. The TCS score was defined as the ratio of F50 (clonal expansion) to E x V (chaos), calculated using BLOSUM62-based TCRdist between CDR3 peptides within each V-J. Welch's t-statistics and random forest reduced 500 to 650 V-J features to 10 to 15, which were used in a naive Bayes classifier (R e1071). TCRdb reprocessed the public reads (quality trimming at Q25 with fastp, clone calling with MiXCR) and kept in-frame beta chains. When rows share a CDR3 protein, they turn into one entry using the most common DNA and genes. TCRdb, not the authors, supplied the V and J calls. Counted in this sample were under 400,000 distinct CDR3 sequences; more than 15% of them appeared once. The top ten constitute roughly a quarter of the sample.

The sequence was obtained from a woman aged 18-35 years with Graves' hyperthyroidism that later progressed to Graves' ophthalmopathy. Sequenced: blood. This chain joins TRBV11-2 to TRBJ2-1; the D call could be TRBD1 or TRBD2, with each sharing 7 bases. The CDR3 reads as follows: CASSLGGGGGAEQFF. The nucleotide sequence is TGTGCCAGCAGCTTAGGAGGGGGCGGGGGAGCTGAGCAGTTCTTC.